One sample yielded the 16 T cell receptor beta chains listed below, sequenced in a study of identical twins. TCRdb independently ran MiXCR on the 5' RACE reads; one entry per CDR3 protein. The profile shows some 660,000 distinct CDR3 sequences, 8.6% of them singletons. The same sample was also used in a study of yellow fever vaccine responses in identical twins.

What was sequenced was PBMCs. The receptors shown here come from a woman aged 18-35 years in good health.

V usage is TRBV12-3 or TRBV12-4 and J usage is TRBJ2-2, with D hard to call. The CDR3 is 15 amino acids. V was cut by 6 bases and J by 5 bases, with 16 bases left in between. CDR3 region: CASSPQALGTGELFF. DNA for the CDR3: TGTGCCAGCAGCCCACAAGCATTGGGGACCGGGGAGCTGTTTTTT.

This sequence joins TRBV20-1 and TRBJ2-2, with D unresolved. The V gene lost 0 bases and the J gene lost 2 bases, with 7 bases spanning the gap. The CDR3 loop spans 14 amino acids. The germline CDR1 and CDR2 sequences are DFQATT and SNEGSKA (reference sequence). CDR3 nucleotides: TGCAGTGCTAGAGATCCGCTAAACACCGGGGAGCTGTTTTTT. As protein: CSARDPLNTGELFF.

This clonotype was recorded once. The chain carries TRBV7-6 and TRBJ2-7; maybe TRBD2 (6 bases). The CDR3 extends over 14 amino acids. CDR1 is SGHVS and CDR2 is FNYEAQ in the germline V gene. The V gene lost 5 bases and the J gene lost 3 bases, with 14 bases spanning the gap. The CDR3 loop reads CASSPGDGLYEQYF. In DNA form, the CDR3 reads TGTGCCAGCAGCCCGGGGGACGGCCTCTACGAGCAGTACTTC.

This clonotype occurred many times. The rearrangement links TRBV5-1 to TRBJ2-7; 8 nucleotides line up with TRBD2. Trimming cost V 0 bases and J 5 bases; bases outside gene matches: 4. The CDR3 spans 14 residues. Germline V gives CDR1 SGHRS, CDR2 YFSETQ. The CDR3 DNA is TGCGCCAGCAGCTTGGTTAGCGGGAAGGACGAGCAGTACTTC. This translates into CASSLVSGKDEQYF.

The rearrangement joins TRBV24-1 to TRBJ2-2; tentatively, D is TRBD1 (5 bases). The CDR3 is 14 amino acids. CDR1 KGHDR and CDR2 SFDVKD come from the germline V gene. Deletions cut 1 base from V and 6 bases from J, with 8 bases between. The CDR3 coding sequence is TGTGCCACCAGTGATTTCTCAGGGCCCGGGGAGCTGTTTTTT. Encoded protein: CATSDFSGPGELFF.

With regard to this clonotype: A read error may explain this, as a much larger clone is one base away. CDR3 protein: CSVEMTRQETQYF. The CDR3 region has the DNA TGCAGCGTTGAAATGACTAGGCAAGAGACCCAGTACTTC. The chain couples TRBV29-1 to TRBJ2-5; D may be TRBD2 (6 bases). Between the trimmed V and J ends, which lost 2 bases and 2 bases, there was a span of 9 bases. Germline lookup yields CDR1 SQVTM and CDR2 ANQGSEA. The CDR3 totals 13 residues.

This clonotype has a count of ten or more. The chain couples TRBV7-2 to TRBJ2-2; D may be TRBD1 (5 bases). This CDR3 contains 14 residues. From germline, CDR1 is SGHTA and CDR2 FQGNSA. Trimming left V 3 bases short and J 0 bases short, with 5 bases between. CDR3 in DNA: TGTGCCAGCAGCTTGACAGCGAACACCGGGGAGCTGTTTTTT. Translating it yields CASSLTANTGELFF.

The J gene is TRBJ2-5, the V gene TRBV10-3; 7 bases agree with TRBD2. Looked up from germline, CDR1 is ENHRY and CDR2 is SYGVKD. The CDR3 length is 17 residues. The trim removed 6 bases at V and 2 bases at J, leaving 15 bases unmatched. As DNA, the CDR3 is TGTGCCATCAGGCCCAGTGCAGCGGGGATCAATCAAGAGACCCAGTACTTC. This translates into CAIRPSAAGINQETQYF.

This chain connects TRBV2 to TRBJ2-7, with 8 bases identical to TRBD2. Losses at the gene ends were 4 bases for V and 0 bases for J; bases not matched to a gene: 8. The germline CDR1 and CDR2 sequences are SNHLY and FYNNEI. The CDR3 contains 16 residues. CDR3 in amino acids: CASSVAGGRISYEQYF. CDR3 DNA sequence: TGTGCCAGCAGTGTGGCGGGAGGCCGGATCTCCTACGAGCAGTACTTC.

This clonotype has ten or more counts. V is TRBV24-1 and J is TRBJ2-5, with D unclear. V lost 6 bases, J lost 5 bases, and 18 bases lay in between. Germline lookup yields CDR1 KGHDR and CDR2 SFDVKD. This CDR3 region has 15 residues. Here the CDR3 reads CATSTSGPTGETQYF. The CDR3 DNA follows: TGTGCCACCAGTACTTCCGGACCAACCGGGGAGACCCAGTACTTC.

The gene calls are TRBV5-1 and TRBJ2-1; no clear D. Germline CDR1 is SGHRS and CDR2 is YFSETQ. This CDR3 contains 12 residues. The germline V and J ends were trimmed by 2 bases and 7 bases, with 7 bases remaining between them. The CDR3 coding sequence is TGCGCCAGCAGCTTCAACTTGAATGAGCAGTTCTTC. Amino acid sequence: CASSFNLNEQFF.

With respect to this clonotype: The junction does not match germline at one end; this may be a read error. The genes are TRBV7-7 and TRBJ2-1; 8 bases match TRBD2. This CDR3 contains 16 residues. Per germline, CDR1 SSHAT and CDR2 FNYEAQ (reference sequence). The chain's CDR3 is CASSLVASGGYNEQFF. The CDR3 bases are TGTGCTAGCAGCTTAGTCGCCAGCGGGGGCTACAATGAGCAGTTCTTC.

The chain combines TRBV7-2 with TRBJ2-1; TRBD1 or TRBD2 may be the D gene (5 bases each). CDR1 is SGHTA and CDR2 is FQGNSA in the germline V gene. Between the trimmed V and J ends, which lost 5 bases and 7 bases, there was a span of 18 bases. The CDR3 length is 15 residues. The CDR3 is CASSPGPPLKNEQFF. As DNA, the CDR3 is TGTGCCAGCAGCCCGGGACCCCCTCTTAAAAATGAGCAGTTCTTC. Combining the CDR3 with reference TRBV7-2 and TRBJ2-1 gives the whole variable domain GAGVSQSPSNKVTEKGKDVELRCDPISGHTALYWYRQSLGQGLEFLIYFQGNSAPDKSGLPSDRFSAERTGGSVSTLTIQRTQQEDSAVYLCASSPGPPLKNEQFFGPGTRLTVL.

The rearrangement uses TRBV9 and TRBJ2-1, with 11 bases aligning to TRBD2. The V gene's germline CDR1 is SGDLS and CDR2 YYNGEE. This CDR3 comprises 16 residues. V was pared by 2 bases and J by 7 bases, with 8 bases of the junction left unmatched. The CDR3 DNA reads TGTGCCAGCAGCGTCCAAGTAGCGGGAGGGCCGAATGAGCAGTTCTTC. Its protein product is CASSVQVAGGPNEQFF.

This clonotype has only a few counts. This rearrangement joins TRBV7-8 to TRBJ2-5; D ambiguous. Deletions cut 8 bases from V and 0 bases from J, with 7 bases between. Germline values: CDR1 SGHVS, CDR2 FQNEAQ. The CDR3 extends over 12 amino acids. CDR3 sequence: CASALDQETQYF. The CDR3 coding sequence is TGTGCCAGCGCGCTCGACCAAGAGACCCAGTACTTC.

This chain connects TRBV2 to TRBJ1-5; 7 positions agree with TRBD1. Losses at the gene ends were 5 bases for V and 5 bases for J; bases not matched to a gene: 6. The CDR3 runs 14 residues. Looked up from germline, CDR1 is SNHLY and CDR2 is FYNNEI. This CDR3 reads CASSQDRRYQPQHF. Written as DNA, the CDR3 is TGTGCCAGCAGTCAGGACAGGAGGTATCAGCCCCAGCATTTT.